One T cell receptor (beta chain) is described in this entry. This clone was seen once. It has no known antigen specificity. Per-nucleotide qualities are absent, and no much larger clonotype sits a single base away. The cohort was made up of approximately 670 healthy bone marrow donors. At the time of sampling, every cohort member was nominally healthy, though immune exposures that went unrecorded were likely present. The donor was CMV seropositive and was included in the group of 250 to 350 seropositive cohort members. A peripheral blood sample was provided by each donor, and peripheral blood mononuclear cells were used for TCR beta sequencing. The Qiagen DNeasy Blood Extraction Kit was used to extract genomic DNA from the blood cell samples. The library relied on the immunoSEQ multiplex PCR assay. A mixture of 60 forward primers for TCR Vbeta segments and 13 reverse primers for TCR Jbeta segments was used in the multiplex PCR. The CDR3 region of rearranged TCR beta genes was amplified from genomic DNA with a multiplex PCR assay. The amplified TCR beta libraries were sequenced on the Illumina HiSeq System as 87-base-pair reads. As for the authors' bioinformatics: Across the 700 or so repertoires, a later analysis counted 80 million or so unique TCR beta chains, 9.5 million to 12 million of which were shared by at least two donors. To remove PCR and sequencing errors, raw reads were error-corrected and collapsed into unique sequences using a nearest-neighbor algorithm that merged closely related sequences. CDR3 sequences were aligned to IMGT reference sequences to assign V, D and J gene segments. Each retained sequence needed at least a six-nucleotide match to both a V gene segment and a J gene segment. A rearrangement was called productive if the CDR3 had no stop codons and remained in frame with V and J, and every other rearrangement was called non-productive. Following IMGT convention, CDR3 was defined as the stretch from the second conserved V-encoded cysteine up to the conserved J-encoded phenylalanine. The earlier analysis of about 530 of the donors excluded any sequence lacking an unambiguous match to a single V gene segment. In an earlier analysis of roughly 600 of the donors, a V segment was called functional when productive rearrangements were above 56.7%, and segregating when the standard deviation between donors exceeded 5%. A statistical classification framework was built for diagnosing cytomegalovirus status from the catalog of TCR beta chain sequences. In a later analysis, V and J genes were assigned by comparing TCR nucleotide sequences against IMGT/GENE-DB human TR gene sequences. Using the TCRdist pipeline, a later analysis assigned CDR3 sequences along with most-parsimonious VDJ recombination scenarios. In a later analysis, each TCR beta chain was defined by its CDR3 amino acid sequence together with its V-gene family, and reads lacking a unique V-gene family were excluded. In a later analysis, several hundred highly shared, low-generation-probability nucleotide sequences were removed to address suspected cross-contamination and a sequencing artifact. In a later analysis, a clonal expansion index for each public chain was calculated from normalized within-repertoire ranks of inferred template counts. In a later analysis, generation probabilities were computed with a VDJ recombination model fitted to out-of-frame rearrangements, and the resulting probabilities were checked against IGoR. In a later analysis, hypergeometric tests were used to score TCR-TCR, TCR-HLA and TCR-CMV co-occurrence, with a repertoire-size bias correction applied to TCR pairs. False discovery rates were estimated in a later analysis by permuting HLA or CMV assignments 20 times. In a later analysis, co-occurring TCRs were grouped using DBSCAN, with TCRdist sequence similarity added in when clustering inside HLA-allele-positive subsets. For co-occurrence clustering, repertoires with fewer than 30,000 or more than 120,000 public chains were excluded, along with roughly 5 repertoires with anomalous nucleotide sharing. TCRdb's version of the immuneACCESS table is confined to in-frame rearrangements and falls short of the full clone set. An unresolved V gene accounts for under half of the shortfall where checked; the remainder is of unknown origin. That table supplies the V and J calls and clone size; D and trimming were determined from the DNA. The sample table records fewer than 100,000 clones; around four fifths of these occur just once. Roughly 2.6% of the sample rests with the top ten.

This entry is derived from a study of cytomegalovirus exposure and HLA in healthy donors (dated by TCRdb to 2016 to 2017). Study-wide context: An earlier analysis of 587 of the donors reported approximately 280 Gb of sequence data and 117 million unique TCR beta sequences obtained from some 170 million T cells. Because of strong linkage in the cohort, 4 to 6 DR-DQ haplotypes were treated as single units for association and clustering. Rather than drawing on any new phenotypic data, the later analysis identified candidate immune exposures from TCR beta sequences and the way those sequences occurred across donors. The T cell repertoires of about 700 subjects were profiled by immunosequencing and related to cytomegalovirus serostatus. In addition to the first cohort of around 670 subjects, a separate validation cohort of about 120 different subjects was used. An early release that covered 640 HLA-typed donors contained about 290 gigabases of sequencing data and 85 million to 100 million unique TCR sequences. HLA typing included class I and class II loci at four-digit resolution. Donor age, sex, ethnicity and CMV serostatus were collected together with the repertoire data. Across approximately 420 genotyped donors of the cohort, an average of approximately 240,000 unique TCR beta nucleotide sequences per donor were sequenced, and approximately 17% of those sequences were non-productive. A later genetic analysis took genome-wide SNP genotypes for about 65% of the 666 donors and used that subset as a discovery cohort. Typing coverage varied by locus: about 620-630 donors for A, B, C, DRB1 and DQB1; more than 500 for DQA1; over 600 for DPA1; around 490 for DPB1. A later analysis re-examined previously published TCR beta repertoires from about 700 donors and added high-resolution HLA genotyping to investigate patterns of TCR occurrence. To decide whether each TCR beta V gene segment behaved as functional or pseudogenic, an earlier analysis of approximately 590 of the donors relied on high-throughput TCR beta sequencing. Every repertoire in the discovery cohort had been generated on one and the same sequencing platform. The aim of the study was to test whether cataloging public T cell receptors could identify signatures of past pathogen exposure. Of the roughly 410 genotyped donors, 75% to 85% were placed in the genetic ancestry cluster associated with self-reported Caucasian donors. The study combined high-throughput TCR immunosequencing, statistical association of individual TCRs with disease status, and machine learning to predict cytomegalovirus infection status. Here is what the overall study found, with its caveats: A later analysis associated 15,000 to 20,000 TCR beta sequences with specific HLA alleles at a false discovery rate of 0.05. Some IMGT-functional V segments, including TRBV6-2 and TRBV6-3, could not be distinguished by the 87-base-pair reads and were therefore excluded. Assigning TCR associations to individual alleles was difficult when HLA alleles, especially DR and DQ, strongly co-occurred. CMV serostatus was the only immune exposure information available for the cohort. In a later analysis, HLA-associated TCR beta chains were found to be more clonally expanded and to have lower generation probabilities than equally common non-associated chains. Sequencing depth was assumed to be roughly uniform across donors in the presence/absence analyses, though that assumption may not hold. V-gene and J-gene trimming of TCR beta chains was associated with a missense DCLRE1C variant in a later genetic analysis, and the association was replicated in an independent cohort. A later analysis found that most CMV-associated TCR beta chains appeared HLA-restricted, with HLA associations seemingly driven largely by CMV exposure. Linkage disequilibrium might explain the correlated functional status among segregating V segments, but an unknown experimental factor could not be ruled out. Across donors, most TCR sequences were observed very rarely, whereas some public TCRs were present in many individuals. According to a later analysis, TCR association rates differed among HLA loci, with DRB1 alleles showing the most associated TCRs and HLA-C alleles showing the fewest. A cluster of highly shared sequence variants was judged likely to represent a technical artifact of the sequencing pipeline. A later genetic analysis reported fewer N-insertions in productive TCRs among donors in an Asian-associated ancestry cluster than the roughly 670-donor mean. Three of the identified cytomegalovirus-associated TCR beta chains were confirmed in vitro to be specific for cytomegalovirus antigens. A further reported finding was that TCR beta sequences accurately predicted the HLA-A and HLA-B alleles for most subjects in the first cohort. The authors suggested that the approach could potentially be extended to other disease states and immunological phenotypes. In both the original and validation cohorts, the classifier was reported to diagnose cytomegalovirus status with high specificity and sensitivity. Because counts were too low, around 18 rarely observed V segments, including chromosome 9 orphons, were left out of the earlier analysis of 500 to 650 of the donors. Only TCR beta chains were sequenced in this cohort, and the absence of alpha or paired-chain data limited detectable features. Because HLA typing was unavailable for some donors at each locus, only the typed subset was used in association tests. The study listed around 160 TCR beta chains as associated with cytomegalovirus. Broadly in line with IMGT annotations, most TCR beta V segments showed up in productive rearrangements about 87% or about 30% of the time in an earlier analysis of around 600 of the donors. Several of the top co-occurrence clusters appeared to be linked to parvovirus B19, influenza, CMV and Epstein-Barr virus, according to a later analysis.

The germline V gene (reference sequence) supplies CDR1 LNHDA and CDR2 SQIVND. The CDR3 numbers 15 residues from cysteine through phenylalanine. Kept here is only the CDR3 DNA, which spans 45 bases and is read in frame from base 1. Relative to germline, V is missing 8 bases and J is missing 3 bases, with 12 bases of the junction outside any gene match. This sequence originates from a male donor in good health and CMV-seropositive. The sequence joins TRBV19 to TRBJ1-2; TRBD1 matches 7 bases in the middle. The specimen sequenced was PBMCs. The CDR3 amino acid sequence is: CASANPGQIDYGYTF. The bases are TGTGCCAGTGCGAACCCGGGACAGATTGACTATGGCTACACCTTC.